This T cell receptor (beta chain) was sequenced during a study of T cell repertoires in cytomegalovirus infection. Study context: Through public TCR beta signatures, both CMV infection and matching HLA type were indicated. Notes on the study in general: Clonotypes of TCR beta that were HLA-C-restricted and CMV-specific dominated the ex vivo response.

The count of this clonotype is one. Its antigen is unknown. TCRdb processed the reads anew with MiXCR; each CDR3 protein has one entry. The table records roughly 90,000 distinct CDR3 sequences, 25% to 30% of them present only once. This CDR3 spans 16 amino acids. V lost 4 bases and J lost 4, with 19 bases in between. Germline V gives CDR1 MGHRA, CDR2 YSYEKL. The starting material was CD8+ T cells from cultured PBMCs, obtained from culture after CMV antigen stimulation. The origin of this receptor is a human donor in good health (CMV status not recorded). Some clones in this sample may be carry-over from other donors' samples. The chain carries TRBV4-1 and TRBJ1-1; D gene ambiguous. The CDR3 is CASSLAPNLLGTEAFF. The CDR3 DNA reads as TGCGCCAGCAGCCTAGCTCCTAATCTATTGGGCACTGAAGCTTTCTTT.